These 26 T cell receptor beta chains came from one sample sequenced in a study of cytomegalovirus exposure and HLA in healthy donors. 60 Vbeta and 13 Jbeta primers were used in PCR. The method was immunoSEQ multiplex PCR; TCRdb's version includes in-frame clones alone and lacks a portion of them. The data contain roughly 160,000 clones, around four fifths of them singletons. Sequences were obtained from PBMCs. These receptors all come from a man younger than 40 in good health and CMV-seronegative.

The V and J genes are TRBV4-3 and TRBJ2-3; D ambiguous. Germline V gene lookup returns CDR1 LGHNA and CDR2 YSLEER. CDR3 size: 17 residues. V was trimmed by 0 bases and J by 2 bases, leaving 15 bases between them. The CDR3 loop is CASSQELPTKHTDTQYF. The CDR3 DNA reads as TGCGCCAGCAGCCAAGAGTTGCCTACCAAGCACACAGATACGCAGTATTTT.

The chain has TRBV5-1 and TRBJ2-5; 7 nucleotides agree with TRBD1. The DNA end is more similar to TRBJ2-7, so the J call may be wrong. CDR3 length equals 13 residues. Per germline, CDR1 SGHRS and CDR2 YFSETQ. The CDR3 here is CASSDRDRYEQYF. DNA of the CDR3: TGCGCCAGCAGCGACCGGGACAGATACGAGCAGTACTTC.

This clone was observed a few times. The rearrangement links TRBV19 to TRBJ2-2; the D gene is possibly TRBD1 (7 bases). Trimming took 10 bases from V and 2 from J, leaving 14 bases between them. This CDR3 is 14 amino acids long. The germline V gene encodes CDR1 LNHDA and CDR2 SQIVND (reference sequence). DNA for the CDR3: TGTGCCACGCAGGGGGGCTTCAACACCGGGGAGCTGTTTTTT. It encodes CATQGGFNTGELFF.

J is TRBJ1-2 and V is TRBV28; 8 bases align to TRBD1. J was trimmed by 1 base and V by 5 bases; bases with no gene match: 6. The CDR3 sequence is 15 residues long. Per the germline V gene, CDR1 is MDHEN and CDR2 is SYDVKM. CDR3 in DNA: TGTGCCAGCAGTCCTGGACAGGGCCTTAACTATGGCTACACCTTC. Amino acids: CASSPGQGLNYGYTF.

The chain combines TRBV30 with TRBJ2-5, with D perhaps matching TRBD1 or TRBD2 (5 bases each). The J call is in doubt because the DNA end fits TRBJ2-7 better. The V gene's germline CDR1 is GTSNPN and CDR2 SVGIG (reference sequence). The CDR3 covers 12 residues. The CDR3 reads CAWSLGAYEQYF. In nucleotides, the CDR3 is TGTGCCTGGAGTTTGGGGGCCTACGAGCAGTACTTC.

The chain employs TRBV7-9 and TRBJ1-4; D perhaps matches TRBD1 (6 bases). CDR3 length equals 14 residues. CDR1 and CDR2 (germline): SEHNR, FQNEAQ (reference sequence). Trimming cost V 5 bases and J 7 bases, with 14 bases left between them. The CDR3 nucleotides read TGTGCCAGCAGCGTCATTGGGGGCCTTGAAAAACTGTTTTTT. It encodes CASSVIGGLEKLFF.

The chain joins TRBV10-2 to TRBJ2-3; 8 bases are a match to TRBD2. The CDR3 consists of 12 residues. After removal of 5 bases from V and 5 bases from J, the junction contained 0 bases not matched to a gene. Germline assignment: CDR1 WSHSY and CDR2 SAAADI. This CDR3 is CASSTSGDTQYF. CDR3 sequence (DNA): TGCGCCAGCAGTACTAGCGGAGATACGCAGTATTTT.

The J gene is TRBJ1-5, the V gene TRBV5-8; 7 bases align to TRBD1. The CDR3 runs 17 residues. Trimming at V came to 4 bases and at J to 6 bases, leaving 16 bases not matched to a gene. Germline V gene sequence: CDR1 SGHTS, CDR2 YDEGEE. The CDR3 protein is CASSLPPDRVLTQPQHF. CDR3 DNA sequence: TGTGCCAGCAGCCTGCCCCCCGACAGGGTTCTTACTCAGCCCCAGCATTTT.

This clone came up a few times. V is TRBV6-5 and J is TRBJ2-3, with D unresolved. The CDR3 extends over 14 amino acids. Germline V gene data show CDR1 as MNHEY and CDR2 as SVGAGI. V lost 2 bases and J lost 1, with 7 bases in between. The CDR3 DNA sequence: TGTGCCAGCAGTTACGTGACTGGCACAGATACGCAGTATTTT. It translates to CASSYVTGTDTQYF.

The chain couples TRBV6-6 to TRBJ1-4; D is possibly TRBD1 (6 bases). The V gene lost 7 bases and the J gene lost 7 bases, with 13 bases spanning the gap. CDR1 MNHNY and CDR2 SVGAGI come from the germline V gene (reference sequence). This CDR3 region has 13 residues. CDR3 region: CASTLTGAEKLFF. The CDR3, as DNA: TGTGCCAGCACCCTGACAGGTGCTGAAAAACTGTTTTTT.

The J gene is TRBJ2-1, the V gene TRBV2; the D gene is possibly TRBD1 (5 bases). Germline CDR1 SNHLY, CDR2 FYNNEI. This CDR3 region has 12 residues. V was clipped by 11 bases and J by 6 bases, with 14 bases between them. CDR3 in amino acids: CARQFSLNEQFF. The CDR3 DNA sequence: TGTGCCCGACAGTTTTCACTCAATGAGCAGTTCTTC. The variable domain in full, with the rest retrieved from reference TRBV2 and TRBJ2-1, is EPEVTQTPSHQVTQMGQEVILRCVPISNHLYFYWYRQILGQKVEFLVSFYNNEISEKSEIFDDQFSVERPDGSNFTLKIRSTKLEDSAMYFCARQFSLNEQFFGPGTRLTVL.

The CDR3 sequence is CASGLGTGPEQFF. In DNA, the CDR3 is TGTGCTAGTGGTTTGGGGACTGGGCCTGAGCAGTTCTTC. The chain carries TRBV12-5 and TRBJ2-1, with a weak D call TRBD2 (5 bases). The ends were cut back, 1 base at V and 9 bases at J, with 10 bases in the middle. The CDR3 covers 13 residues. CDR1 is LGHNT, CDR2 FRNRAP, per germline.

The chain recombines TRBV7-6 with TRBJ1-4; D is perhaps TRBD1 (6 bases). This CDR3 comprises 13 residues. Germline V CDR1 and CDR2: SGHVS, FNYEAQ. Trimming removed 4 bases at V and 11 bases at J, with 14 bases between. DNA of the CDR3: TGTGCCAGCAGCTCCGGAGAGGGGGATAAACTGTTTTTT. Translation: CASSSGEGDKLFF.

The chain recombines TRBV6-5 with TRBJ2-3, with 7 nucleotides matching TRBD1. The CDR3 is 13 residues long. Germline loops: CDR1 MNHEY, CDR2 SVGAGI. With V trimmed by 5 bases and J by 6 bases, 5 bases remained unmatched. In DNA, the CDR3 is TGTGCCAGCAGTAGGGACAGCTGGGATACGCAGTATTTT. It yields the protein CASSRDSWDTQYF.

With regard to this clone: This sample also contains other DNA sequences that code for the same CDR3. In DNA form, the CDR3 reads TGTGCCTGGAGTGTCCCCAGGAACACTGAAGCTTTCTTT. This translates into CAWSVPRNTEAFF. The chain links TRBV30 to TRBJ1-1; D uncertain. Trimming removed 0 bases from V and 1 base from J, with 6 bases in between. There are 13 residues in the CDR3. The germline V gene has CDR1 GTSNPN and CDR2 SVGIG (reference sequence).

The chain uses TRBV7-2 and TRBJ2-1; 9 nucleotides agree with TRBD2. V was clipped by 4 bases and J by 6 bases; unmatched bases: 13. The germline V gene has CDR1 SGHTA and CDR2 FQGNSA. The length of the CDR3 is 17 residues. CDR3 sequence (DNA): TGTGCCAGCAGCTCCCCCGGGGGTAGCGGGAGAATCAATGAGCAGTTCTTC. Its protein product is CASSSPGGSGRINEQFF.

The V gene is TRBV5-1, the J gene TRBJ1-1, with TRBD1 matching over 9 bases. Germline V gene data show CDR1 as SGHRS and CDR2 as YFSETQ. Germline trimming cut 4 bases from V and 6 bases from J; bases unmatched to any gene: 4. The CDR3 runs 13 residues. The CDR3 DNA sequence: TGCGCCAGCAGCCGGGACAGGGAGGCTGAAGCTTTCTTT. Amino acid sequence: CASSRDREAEAFF.

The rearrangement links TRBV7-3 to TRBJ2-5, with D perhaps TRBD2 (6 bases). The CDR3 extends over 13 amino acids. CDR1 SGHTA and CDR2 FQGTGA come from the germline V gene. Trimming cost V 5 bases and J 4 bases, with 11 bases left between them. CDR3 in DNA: TGTGCCAGCAGCATCTTGGGGGGAGAGACCCAGTACTTC. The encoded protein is CASSILGGETQYF.

CDR3 sequence: CAWSWARGAWAFF. CDR3 sequence (DNA): TGTGCCTGGAGTTGGGCCCGGGGGGCTTGGGCTTTCTTT. The chain links TRBV30 to TRBJ1-1; the D gene is possibly TRBD1 (6 bases). The CDR3 runs 13 residues. Trimming removed 2 bases from V and 11 bases from J, with 18 bases in between. CDR1 and CDR2 from the germline V gene are GTSNPN and SVGIG (reference sequence).

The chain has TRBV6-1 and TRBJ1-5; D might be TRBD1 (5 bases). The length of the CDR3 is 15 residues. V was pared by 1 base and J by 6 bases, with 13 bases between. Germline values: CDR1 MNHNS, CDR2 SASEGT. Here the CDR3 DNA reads TGTGCCAGCAGTGAAGGTTTGGGGGGTTCTCAGCCCCAGCATTTT. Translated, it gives CASSEGLGGSQPQHF.

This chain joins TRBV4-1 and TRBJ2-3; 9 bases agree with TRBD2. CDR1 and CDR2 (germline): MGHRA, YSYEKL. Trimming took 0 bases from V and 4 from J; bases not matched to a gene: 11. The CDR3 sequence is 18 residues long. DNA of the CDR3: TGCGCCAGCAGCCAAGATCCTAGCGGGGATTGGGTGGCAGATACGCAGTATTTT. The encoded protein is CASSQDPSGDWVADTQYF.

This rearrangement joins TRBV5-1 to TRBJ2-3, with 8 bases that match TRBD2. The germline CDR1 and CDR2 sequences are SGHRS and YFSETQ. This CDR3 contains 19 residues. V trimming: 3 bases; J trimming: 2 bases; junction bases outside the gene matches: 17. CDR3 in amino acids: CASSSQFGSAGASTDTQYF. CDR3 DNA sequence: TGCGCCAGCAGCTCCCAGTTTGGGTCAGCGGGGGCTTCCACAGATACGCAGTATTTT.

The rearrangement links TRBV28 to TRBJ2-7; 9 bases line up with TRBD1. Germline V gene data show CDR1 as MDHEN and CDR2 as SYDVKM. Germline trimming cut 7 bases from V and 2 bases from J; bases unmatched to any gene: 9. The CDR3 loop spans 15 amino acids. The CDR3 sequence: CASTSGQGITYEQYF. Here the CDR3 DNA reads TGTGCCAGCACCTCGGGACAGGGTATTACCTACGAGCAGTACTTC.

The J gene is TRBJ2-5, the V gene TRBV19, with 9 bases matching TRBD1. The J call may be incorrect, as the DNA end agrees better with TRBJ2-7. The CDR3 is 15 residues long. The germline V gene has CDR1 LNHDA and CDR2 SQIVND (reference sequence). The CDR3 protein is CASRGQGTSSYEQYF. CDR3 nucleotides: TGTGCCAGTAGAGGACAGGGGACGAGCTCCTACGAGCAGTACTTC.

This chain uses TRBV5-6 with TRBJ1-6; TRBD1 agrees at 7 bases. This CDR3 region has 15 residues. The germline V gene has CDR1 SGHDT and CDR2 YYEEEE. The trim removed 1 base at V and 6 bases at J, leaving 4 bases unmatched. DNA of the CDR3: TGTGCCAGCAGCTTGTGGGACAGACCTAATTCACCCCTCCACTTT. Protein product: CASSLWDRPNSPLHF.

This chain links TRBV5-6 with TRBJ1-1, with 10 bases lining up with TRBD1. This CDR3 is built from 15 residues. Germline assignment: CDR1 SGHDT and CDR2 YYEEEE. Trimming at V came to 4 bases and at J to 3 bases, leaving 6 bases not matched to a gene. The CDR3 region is CASSPLGTGDTEAFF. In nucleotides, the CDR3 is TGTGCCAGCAGCCCGCTAGGGACAGGGGACACTGAAGCTTTCTTT.